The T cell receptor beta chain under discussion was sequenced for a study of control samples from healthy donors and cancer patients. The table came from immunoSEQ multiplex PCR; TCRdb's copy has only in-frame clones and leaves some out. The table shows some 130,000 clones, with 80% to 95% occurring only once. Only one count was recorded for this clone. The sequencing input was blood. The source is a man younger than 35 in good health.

The CDR3 sequence is CASSGDRGYEQYF. The CDR3 region has the DNA TGTGCCAGCAGCGGGGACAGGGGCTACGAGCAGTACTTC. The chain uses TRBV5-6 and TRBJ2-7, with 10 nucleotides matching TRBD1. CDR3 length: 13 amino acids. V shed 4 bases and J 3 bases; nucleotides not matched to a gene: 1. Germline loops: CDR1 SGHDT, CDR2 YYEEEE.